This T cell receptor beta chain was profiled in a study of cytomegalovirus exposure and HLA in healthy donors. In this sample, this clone turned up once. The study ran its PCR with 60 Vbeta and 13 Jbeta primers. The table came from immunoSEQ multiplex PCR; TCRdb's copy has only in-frame clones and leaves some out. The sample includes 150,000 to 200,000 clones, roughly 85% of them seen just once. V was clipped by 4 bases and J by 2 bases; unmatched bases: 9. Germline V gene data show CDR1 as SGHRS and CDR2 as YFSETQ. CDR3 length: 16 residues. Input material: PBMCs. This receptor was obtained from a boy younger than 10 in good health and CMV-seronegative. The chain joins TRBV5-1 to TRBJ2-1, with 7 bases identical to TRBD2. CDR3 DNA: TGCGCCAGCAGCAAATGGACTAGGAGCCCCTACAATGAGCAGTTCTTC. It is translated as CASSKWTRSPYNEQFF.